The clone carrying this T cell receptor (beta chain) was observed at least ten times. The data were taken from a study of T cells in Graves' hyperthyroidism and ophthalmopathy. Researchers took RNA transcripts and amplified the TCR beta CDR3 regions from them. First-round RT-PCR with HTBI primers amplified the TCR CDR3 region. Using its own MiXCR run on the multiplex PCR reads, TCRdb lists one record per CDR3 protein. The sample has around 500,000 distinct CDR3 sequences; 14% are singletons. Trimming took 0 bases from V and 7 from J, leaving 10 bases between them. The germline V gene encodes CDR1 GTSNPN and CDR2 SVGIG (reference sequence). This CDR3 has 13 amino acids.

The chain combines TRBV30 with TRBJ1-5; D uncertain. Material for sequencing was blood. This clonotype was sampled from a middle-aged woman with Graves' hyperthyroidism. The CDR3 region is CAWSVSLGQPQHF. The CDR3 bases are TGTGCCTGGAGTGTATCTCTGGGACAGCCCCAGCATTTT.